Reported below is one T cell receptor beta chain. The junction departs from the called germline gene at one end, perhaps through a read error. This CDR3 is built from 14 residues. Germline loops: CDR1 MNHNS, CDR2 SASEGT. This entry is derived from a study of T-cell reconstitution after alpha-beta-depleted transplantation in children. Library preparation (for TCRbeta) was performed with unique molecular identifiers. TCRdb itself ran the PCR reads through MiXCR, one entry per CDR3 protein. The repertoire holds more than 200,000 distinct CDR3 sequences, with around 8.9% as singletons. The sequence came from a human donor who donated a stem cell graft to a child with SCID. The rearrangement joins TRBV6-1 to TRBJ1-5; possibly TRBD1 for D (6 bases). Sequenced material: PBMCs from the stem cell graft donor, taken from the stem cell graft. In DNA, the CDR3 is TGTGCCAGCAGTAAAGCAGGGGTACCTCAGCCCCAGCATTTT. Protein: CASSKAGVPQPQHF.